The following is a T cell receptor (beta chain) sequence with its context. Its antigen is currently not known. No clone much larger than this one lies a single base away; base qualities are absent. The library was made by the immunoSEQ multiplex PCR assay. Imported from immuneACCESS, the table was reduced by TCRdb to in-frame sequences with V and J called. These copies leave out some clones; in studies compared against another copy, an unresolved V gene accounts for under half, and the cause of the remainder is not known. The sample table holds roughly 49,000 clones, of which 85% to 95% were seen once. The top ten clonotypes cover roughly 0.8% of the sample. At the junction V is shortened by 8 bases and J by 5 bases; bases outside the gene matches: 8. Via the germline V gene, CDR1 is MNHEY and CDR2 SVGAGI. Counted from cysteine to phenylalanine, this CDR3 has 15 amino acids. Only the CDR3 portion is preserved as DNA: 45 bases, with reading frame beginning at the first base.

This entry belongs to a study of control samples from healthy donors and cancer patients (TCRdb year 2020). This receptor was identified in a man aged 30-40 years with colorectal cancer. The chain is made from TRBV6-5 and TRBJ2-2; 10 nucleotides in the junction match TRBD1. The material sequenced was PBMCs. The nucleotides read TGTGCCAGCCTCCCCGGGACAGGGGTTACCGGGGAGCTGTTTTTT. The translation is CASLPGTGVTGELFF.